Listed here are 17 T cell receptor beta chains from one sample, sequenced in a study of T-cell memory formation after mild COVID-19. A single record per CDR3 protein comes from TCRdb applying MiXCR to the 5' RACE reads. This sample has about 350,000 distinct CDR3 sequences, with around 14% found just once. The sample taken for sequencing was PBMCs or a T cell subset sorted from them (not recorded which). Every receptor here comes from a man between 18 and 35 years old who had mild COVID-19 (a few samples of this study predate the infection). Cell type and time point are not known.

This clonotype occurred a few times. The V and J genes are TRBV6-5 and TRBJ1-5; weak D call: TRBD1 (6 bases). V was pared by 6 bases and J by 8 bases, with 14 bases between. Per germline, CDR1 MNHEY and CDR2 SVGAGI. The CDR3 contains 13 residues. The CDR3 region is CASRNRVAEPQHF. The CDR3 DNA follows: TGTGCCAGCAGGAACAGGGTGGCAGAGCCCCAGCATTTT.

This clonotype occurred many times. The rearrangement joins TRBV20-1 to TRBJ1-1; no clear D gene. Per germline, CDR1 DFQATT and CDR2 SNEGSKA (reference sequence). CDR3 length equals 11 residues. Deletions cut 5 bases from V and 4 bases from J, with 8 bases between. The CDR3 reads CSAQISTEAFF. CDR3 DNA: TGCAGTGCTCAGATAAGCACTGAAGCTTTCTTT.

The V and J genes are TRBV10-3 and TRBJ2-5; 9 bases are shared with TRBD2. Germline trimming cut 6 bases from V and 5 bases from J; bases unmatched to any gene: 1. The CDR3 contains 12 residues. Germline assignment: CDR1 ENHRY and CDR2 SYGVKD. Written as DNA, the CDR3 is TGTGCCATCAGGACTAGCGGTGAGACCCAGTACTTC. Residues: CAIRTSGETQYF.

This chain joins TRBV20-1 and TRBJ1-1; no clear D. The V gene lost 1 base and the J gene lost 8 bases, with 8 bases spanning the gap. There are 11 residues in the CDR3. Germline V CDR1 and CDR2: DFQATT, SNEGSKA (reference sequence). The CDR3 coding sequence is TGCAGTGCTAGAGGAGGCTTCGAAGCTTTCTTT. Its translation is CSARGGFEAFF.

This CDR3 reads CSASRVAAYEQYF. The CDR3 nucleotides are TGCAGTGCTAGTAGGGTGGCGGCCTACGAGCAGTACTTC. J is TRBJ2-7 and V is TRBV20-1, with D hard to call. The V gene's germline CDR1 is DFQATT and CDR2 SNEGSKA (reference sequence). The CDR3 sequence is 13 residues long. The V gene lost 3 bases and the J gene lost 2 bases, with 11 bases spanning the gap.

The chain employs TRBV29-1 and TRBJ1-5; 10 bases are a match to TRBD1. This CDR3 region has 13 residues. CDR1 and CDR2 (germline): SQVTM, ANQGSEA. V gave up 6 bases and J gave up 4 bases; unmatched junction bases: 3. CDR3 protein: CSVWDRGNQPQHF. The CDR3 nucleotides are TGCAGCGTCTGGGACAGGGGAAATCAGCCCCAGCATTTT.

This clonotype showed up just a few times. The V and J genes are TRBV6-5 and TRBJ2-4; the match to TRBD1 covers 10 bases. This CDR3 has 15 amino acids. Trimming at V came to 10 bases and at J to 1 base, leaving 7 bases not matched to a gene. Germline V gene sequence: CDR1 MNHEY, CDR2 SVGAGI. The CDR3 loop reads CATTGGRGAKNIQYF. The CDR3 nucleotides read TGTGCCACGACAGGGGGCAGGGGTGCCAAAAACATTCAGTACTTC.

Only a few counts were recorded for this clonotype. Here the CDR3 DNA reads TGCAGTGCTCAGAACCCGGGACGGAACTCCTACGAGCAGTACTTC. It is translated as CSAQNPGRNSYEQYF. This chain joins TRBV20-1 and TRBJ2-7, with D perhaps matching TRBD1 or TRBD2 (5 bases each). This CDR3 spans 15 amino acids. The ends were cut back, 5 bases at V and 0 bases at J, with 17 bases in the middle. Per the germline V gene, CDR1 is DFQATT and CDR2 is SNEGSKA (reference sequence).

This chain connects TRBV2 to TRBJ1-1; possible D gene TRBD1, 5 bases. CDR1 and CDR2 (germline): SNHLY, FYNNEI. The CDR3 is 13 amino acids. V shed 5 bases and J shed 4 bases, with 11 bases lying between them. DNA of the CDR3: TGTGCCAGCAGTCGTGACAGAACCACTGAAGCTTTCTTT. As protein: CASSRDRTTEAFF.

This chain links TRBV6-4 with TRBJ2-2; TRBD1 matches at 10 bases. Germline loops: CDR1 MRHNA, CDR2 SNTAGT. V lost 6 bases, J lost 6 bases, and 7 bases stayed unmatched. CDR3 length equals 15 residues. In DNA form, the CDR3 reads TGTGCCAGCAGACCGGGACAGGGGTTCGCCGGGGAGCTGTTTTTT. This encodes CASRPGQGFAGELFF.

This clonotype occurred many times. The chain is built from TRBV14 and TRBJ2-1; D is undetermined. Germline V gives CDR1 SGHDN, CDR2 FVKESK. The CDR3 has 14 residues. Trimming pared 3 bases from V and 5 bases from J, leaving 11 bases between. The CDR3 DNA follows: TGTGCCAGCAGCCAGGTATGGATGGACAATGAGCAGTTCTTC. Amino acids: CASSQVWMDNEQFF.

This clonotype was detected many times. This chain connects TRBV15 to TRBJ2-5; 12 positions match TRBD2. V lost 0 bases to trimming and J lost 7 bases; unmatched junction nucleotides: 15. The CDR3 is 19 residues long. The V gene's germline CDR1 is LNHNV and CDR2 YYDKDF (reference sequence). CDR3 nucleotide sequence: TGTGCCACCAGCAGAGAGCACCCCGGGACTAGCGGGTCCAAGAGGACCCAGTACTTC. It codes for CATSREHPGTSGSKRTQYF. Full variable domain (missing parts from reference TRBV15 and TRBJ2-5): DAMVIQNPRYQVTQFGKPVTLSCSQTLNHNVMYWYQQKSSQAPKLLFHYYDKDFNNEADTPDNFQSRRPNTSFCFLDIRSPGLGDTAMYLCATSREHPGTSGSKRTQYFGPGTRLLVL.

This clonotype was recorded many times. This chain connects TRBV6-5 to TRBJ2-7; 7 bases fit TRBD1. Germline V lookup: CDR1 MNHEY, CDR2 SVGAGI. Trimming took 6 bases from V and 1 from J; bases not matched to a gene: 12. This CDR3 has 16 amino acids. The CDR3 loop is CASRNRGSGGSYEQYF. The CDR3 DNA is TGTGCCAGCAGAAATAGAGGCTCAGGGGGTTCCTACGAGCAGTACTTC.

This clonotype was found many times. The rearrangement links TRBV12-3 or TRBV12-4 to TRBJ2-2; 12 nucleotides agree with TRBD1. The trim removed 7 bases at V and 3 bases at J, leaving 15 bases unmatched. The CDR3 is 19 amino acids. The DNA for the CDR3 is TGTGCCAGCAACCGCTACCGGGACAGGGGGCGTAGGGACACCGGGGAGCTGTTTTTT. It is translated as CASNRYRDRGRRDTGELFF.

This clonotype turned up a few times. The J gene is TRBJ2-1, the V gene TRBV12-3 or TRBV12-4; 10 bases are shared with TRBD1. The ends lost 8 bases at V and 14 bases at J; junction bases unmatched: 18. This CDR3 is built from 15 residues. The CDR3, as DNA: TGTGCCAGCCGATCGGGGGGGACAGGGGAGTTTCGGGAGTTCTTC. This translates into CASRSGGTGEFREFF.

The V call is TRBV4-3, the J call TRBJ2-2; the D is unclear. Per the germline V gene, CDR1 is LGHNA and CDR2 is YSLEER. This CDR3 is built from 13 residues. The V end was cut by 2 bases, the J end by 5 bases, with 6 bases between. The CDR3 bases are TGCGCCAGCAGCCAAAGGAGTACCGGGGAGCTGTTTTTT. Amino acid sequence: CASSQRSTGELFF.

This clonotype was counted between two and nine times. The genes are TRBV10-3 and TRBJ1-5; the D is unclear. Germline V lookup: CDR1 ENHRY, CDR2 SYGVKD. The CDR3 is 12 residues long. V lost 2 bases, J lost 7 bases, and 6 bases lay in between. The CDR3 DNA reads TGTGCCATCAGTGAGGAACGCCAGCCCCAGCATTTT. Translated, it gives CAISEERQPQHF.